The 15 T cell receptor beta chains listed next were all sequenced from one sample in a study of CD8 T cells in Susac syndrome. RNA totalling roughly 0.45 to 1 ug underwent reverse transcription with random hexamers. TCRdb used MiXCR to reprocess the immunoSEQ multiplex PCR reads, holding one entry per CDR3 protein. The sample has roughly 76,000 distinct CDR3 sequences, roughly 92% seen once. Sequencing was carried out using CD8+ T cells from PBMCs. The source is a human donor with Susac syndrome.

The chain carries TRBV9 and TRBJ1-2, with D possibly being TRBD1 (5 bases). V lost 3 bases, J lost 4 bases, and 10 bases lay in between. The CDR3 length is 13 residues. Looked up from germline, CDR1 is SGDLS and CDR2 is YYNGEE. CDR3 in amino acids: CASSARGGYGYTF. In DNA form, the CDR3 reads TGTGCCAGCAGCGCCCGGGGGGGCTATGGCTACACCTTC.

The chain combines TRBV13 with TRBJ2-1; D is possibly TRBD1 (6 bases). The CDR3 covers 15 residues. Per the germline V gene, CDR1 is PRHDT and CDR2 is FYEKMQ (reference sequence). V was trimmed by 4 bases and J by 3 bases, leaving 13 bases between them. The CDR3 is CASSSAGTHYNEQFF. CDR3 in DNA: TGTGCCAGCAGCTCCGCCGGGACACACTACAATGAGCAGTTCTTC.

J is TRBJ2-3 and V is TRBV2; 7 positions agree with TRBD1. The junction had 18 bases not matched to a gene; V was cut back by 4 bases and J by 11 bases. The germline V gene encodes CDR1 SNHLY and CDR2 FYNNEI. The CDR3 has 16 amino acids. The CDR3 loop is CASSGDRGGGGQGQYF. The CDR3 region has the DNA TGTGCCAGCAGTGGGGACAGAGGCGGAGGTGGGCAGGGGCAGTATTTT.

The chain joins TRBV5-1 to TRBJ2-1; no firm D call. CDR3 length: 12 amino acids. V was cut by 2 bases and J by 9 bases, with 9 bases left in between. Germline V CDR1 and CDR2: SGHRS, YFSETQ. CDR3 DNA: TGCGCCAGCAGCTTCCAGGCAGGTGAGCAGTTCTTC. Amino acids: CASSFQAGEQFF.

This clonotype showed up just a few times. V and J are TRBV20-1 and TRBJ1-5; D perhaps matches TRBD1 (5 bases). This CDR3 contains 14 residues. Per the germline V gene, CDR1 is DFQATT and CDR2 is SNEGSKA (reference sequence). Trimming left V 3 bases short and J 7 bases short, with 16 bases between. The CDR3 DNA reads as TGCAGTGCTAGGGAGGGCAGGGTGGAACAGCCCCAGCATTTT. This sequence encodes CSAREGRVEQPQHF.

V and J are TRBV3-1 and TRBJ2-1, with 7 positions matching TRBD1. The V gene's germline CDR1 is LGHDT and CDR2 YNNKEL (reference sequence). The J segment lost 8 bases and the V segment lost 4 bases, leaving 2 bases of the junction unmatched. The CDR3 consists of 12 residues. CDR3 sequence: CASSPTGDEQFF. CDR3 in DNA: TGTGCCAGCAGCCCTACAGGGGATGAGCAGTTCTTC.

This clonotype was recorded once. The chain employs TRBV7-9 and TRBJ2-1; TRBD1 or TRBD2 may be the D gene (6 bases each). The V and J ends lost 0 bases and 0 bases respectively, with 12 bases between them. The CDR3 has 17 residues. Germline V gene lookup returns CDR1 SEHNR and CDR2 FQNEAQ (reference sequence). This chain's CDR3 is CASSLADGGLSYNEQFF. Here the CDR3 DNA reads TGTGCCAGCAGCTTAGCGGACGGGGGCCTCTCCTACAATGAGCAGTTCTTC.

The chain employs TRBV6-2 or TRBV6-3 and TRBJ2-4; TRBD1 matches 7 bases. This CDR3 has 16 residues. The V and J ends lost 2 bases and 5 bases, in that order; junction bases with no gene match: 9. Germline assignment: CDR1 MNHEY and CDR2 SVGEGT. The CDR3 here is CASSYLRQGVQNIQYF. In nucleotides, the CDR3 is TGTGCCAGCAGTTACCTCCGACAGGGCGTCCAAAACATTCAGTACTTC.

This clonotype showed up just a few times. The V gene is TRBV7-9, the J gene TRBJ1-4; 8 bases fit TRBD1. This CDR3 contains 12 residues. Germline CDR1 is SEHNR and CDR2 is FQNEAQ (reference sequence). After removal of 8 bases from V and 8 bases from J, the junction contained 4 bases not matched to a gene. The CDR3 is CASGQGGEKLFF. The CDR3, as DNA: TGTGCCAGCGGACAGGGAGGAGAAAAACTGTTTTTT.

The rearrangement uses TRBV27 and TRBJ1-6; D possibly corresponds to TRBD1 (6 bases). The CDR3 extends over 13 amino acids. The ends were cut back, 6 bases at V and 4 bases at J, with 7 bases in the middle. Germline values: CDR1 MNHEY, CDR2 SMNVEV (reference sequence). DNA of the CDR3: TGTGCCAGCAGCACAGGGTATAATTCACCCCTCCACTTT. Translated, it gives CASSTGYNSPLHF.

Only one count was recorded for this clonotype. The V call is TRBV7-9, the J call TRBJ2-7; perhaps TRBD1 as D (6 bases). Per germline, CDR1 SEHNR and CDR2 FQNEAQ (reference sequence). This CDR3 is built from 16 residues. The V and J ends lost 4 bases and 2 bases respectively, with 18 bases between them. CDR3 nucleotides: TGTGCCAGCAGCTATCCCATGACAGGACGACCCTACGAGCAGTACTTC. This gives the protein CASSYPMTGRPYEQYF.

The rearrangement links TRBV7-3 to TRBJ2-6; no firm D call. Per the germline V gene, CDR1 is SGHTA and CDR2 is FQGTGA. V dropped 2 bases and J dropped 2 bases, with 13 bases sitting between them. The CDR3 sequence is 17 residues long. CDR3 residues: CASSLLGIATGANVLTF. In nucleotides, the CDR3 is TGTGCCAGCAGCTTATTAGGGATCGCCACTGGGGCCAACGTCCTGACTTTC.

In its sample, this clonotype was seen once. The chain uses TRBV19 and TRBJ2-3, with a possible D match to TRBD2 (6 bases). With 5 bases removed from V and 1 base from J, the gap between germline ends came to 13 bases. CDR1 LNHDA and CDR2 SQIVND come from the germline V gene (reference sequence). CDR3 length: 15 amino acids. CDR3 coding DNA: TGTGCCAGTAGTGGATCAGGGACTCGCACAGATACGCAGTATTTT. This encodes CASSGSGTRTDTQYF.

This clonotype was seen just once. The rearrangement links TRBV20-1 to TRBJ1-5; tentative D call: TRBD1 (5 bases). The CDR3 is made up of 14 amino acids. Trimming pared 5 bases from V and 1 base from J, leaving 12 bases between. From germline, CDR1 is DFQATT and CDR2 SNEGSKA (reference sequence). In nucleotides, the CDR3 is TGCAGTGCTTTGTCCGAGGGGAGCAATCAGCCCCAGCATTTT. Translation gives CSALSEGSNQPQHF.

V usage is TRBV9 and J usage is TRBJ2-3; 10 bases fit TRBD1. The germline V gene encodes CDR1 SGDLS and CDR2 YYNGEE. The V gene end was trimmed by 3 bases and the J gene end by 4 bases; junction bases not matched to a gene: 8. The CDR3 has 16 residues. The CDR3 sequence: CASSEGTGVVADTQYF. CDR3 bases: TGTGCCAGCAGCGAGGGGACAGGGGTCGTAGCAGATACGCAGTATTTT.